The 28 T cell receptor beta chains below all came from one sample that was sequenced in a study of T cell repertoires in cytomegalovirus infection. MiXCR was run by TCRdb on the reads, yielding one entry per CDR3 protein. The top ten clones hold about 17% of a sample with approximately 170,000 distinct CDR3 sequences, more than 15% of them seen once. The source material was CD8+ T cells from PBMCs. These receptors were collected from a human donor in good health (CMV status not recorded). Some clones in this sample may be carry-over from other donors' samples.

This clonotype has a count of ten or more. J is TRBJ2-1 and V is TRBV6-1; 10 nucleotides align to TRBD2. V lost 6 bases, J lost 6 bases, and 8 bases stayed unmatched. The CDR3 totals 15 residues. Germline lookup yields CDR1 MNHNS and CDR2 SASEGT. The DNA for the CDR3 is TGTGCCAGCAGCCCCAGCGGGAGGGCGGCCAATGAGCAGTTCTTC. It translates to CASSPSGRAANEQFF.

This clonotype has more than one count but fewer than ten. V gene TRBV19 combines with J gene TRBJ2-1; D gene ambiguous. This CDR3 is built from 16 residues. Trimming left V 2 bases short and J 3 bases short, with 14 bases between. CDR1 and CDR2 (germline): LNHDA, SQIVND (reference sequence). CDR3 nucleotide sequence: TGTGCCAGTAGTATAATCCAGGCTCGCTACTACAATGAGCAGTTCTTC. Amino acid sequence: CASSIIQARYYNEQFF.

This clonotype was counted a few times. The chain is built from TRBV7-9 and TRBJ2-1, with 8 bases fitting TRBD2. Germline CDR1 reads SEHNR; CDR2 reads FQNEAQ (reference sequence). This CDR3 comprises 15 residues. V shed 2 bases and J 7 bases; nucleotides not matched to a gene: 7. Here the CDR3 DNA reads TGTGCCAGCAGCTTATTGGGGGAGCGGGAGAATGAGCAGTTCTTC. It codes for CASSLLGERENEQFF.

This chain links TRBV9 with TRBJ1-1; a possible D gene is TRBD1 (6 bases). Germline-derived CDR1 and CDR2 are SGDLS and YYNGEE. The CDR3 has 14 residues. Trimming took 0 bases from V and 3 from J, leaving 9 bases between them. The CDR3 sequence is CASSVGGGDTEAFF. The CDR3, as DNA: TGTGCCAGCAGCGTAGGGGGGGGCGACACTGAAGCTTTCTTT.

This chain links TRBV7-3 with TRBJ1-6; no firm D call. Trimming stripped 1 base from V and 8 bases from J, with 9 bases between. This CDR3 is 14 amino acids long. From germline, CDR1 is SGHTA and CDR2 FQGTGA. The CDR3 bases are TGTGCCAGCAGCTTAAACGGAGGCGATTCACCCCTCCACTTT. It yields the protein CASSLNGGDSPLHF.

This clonotype was seen a handful of times. J is TRBJ1-5 and V is TRBV6-6; D gene uncertain. Trimming removed 7 bases from V and 3 bases from J, with 10 bases in between. Germline V lookup: CDR1 MNHNY, CDR2 SVGAGI (reference sequence). The CDR3 sequence is 13 residues long. The CDR3 spells CASMPSYNQPQHF. DNA of the CDR3: TGTGCCAGCATGCCCAGTTACAATCAGCCCCAGCATTTT.

This chain connects TRBV6-2 or TRBV6-3 to TRBJ2-1, with 10 bases lining up with TRBD1. This CDR3 has 16 residues. The V gene's germline CDR1 is MNHEY and CDR2 SVGEGT. The ends lost 6 bases at V and 4 bases at J; junction bases unmatched: 9. The CDR3 spells CASRLIPGQGYNEQFF. CDR3 DNA: TGTGCCAGCAGATTAATCCCGGGACAGGGGTACAATGAGCAGTTCTTC.

This clonotype was detected only a few times. The V gene is TRBV18, the J gene TRBJ2-7, with 11 bases lining up with TRBD1. Germline CDR1 and CDR2: KGHSH and LQKENI. With 2 bases clipped from V and 3 bases from J, the junction kept 15 bases outside the gene matches. This CDR3 is 19 amino acids long. As DNA, the CDR3 is TGTGCCAGCTCACCAGGGTCCCTGGACAGGGGGCGAGGAAACTACGAGCAGTACTTC. Its protein is CASSPGSLDRGRGNYEQYF.

V usage is TRBV20-1 and J usage is TRBJ1-1; D is possibly TRBD1 (5 bases). CDR3 length equals 12 residues. Germline V gene data show CDR1 as DFQATT and CDR2 as SNEGSKA (reference sequence). Trimming took 3 bases from V and 5 from J, leaving 10 bases between them. CDR3 coding DNA: TGCAGTGCTAGGCGAGGGGTAACTGAAGCTTTCTTT. The encoded protein is CSARRGVTEAFF.

This clonotype was picked up many times. The chain carries TRBV28 and TRBJ2-1; D is possibly TRBD2 (5 bases). The CDR3 loop spans 13 amino acids. The germline CDR1 and CDR2 sequences are MDHEN and SYDVKM. The V and J ends lost 7 bases and 7 bases respectively, with 14 bases between them. As DNA, the CDR3 is TGTGCCAGCACCATAGGAGGTGTAAATGAGCAGTTCTTC. Translation: CASTIGGVNEQFF.

In its sample, this clonotype was seen a few times. This chain uses TRBV6-2 or TRBV6-3 with TRBJ2-7, with a possible D match to TRBD2 (6 bases). Per germline, CDR1 MNHEY and CDR2 SVGEGT. Trimming pared 0 bases from V and 4 bases from J, leaving 22 bases between. CDR3 length: 18 amino acids. CDR3 loop: CASSYSGERERKVYEQYF. As DNA, the CDR3 is TGTGCCAGCAGTTACTCAGGGGAACGGGAGCGGAAAGTTTACGAGCAGTACTTC.

On this clonotype: Compared with germline, one end of the junction differs, possibly owing to a read error. CDR3 protein: CARSYPRERSSYEQYF. In DNA, the CDR3 is TGTGCCCGCAGCTACCCCAGGGAAAGAAGCTCCTACGAGCAGTACTTC. The V gene is TRBV6-2 or TRBV6-3, the J gene TRBJ2-7; possible D gene TRBD1, 5 bases. The germline V gene encodes CDR1 MNHEY and CDR2 SVGEGT. This CDR3 is 16 amino acids long.

This clonotype turned up a few times. The gene calls are TRBV27 and TRBJ2-1; TRBD1 agrees at 9 bases. Germline V CDR1 and CDR2: MNHEY, SMNVEV (reference sequence). J gave up 3 bases and V 4 bases, and 4 bases lay outside the gene matches. This CDR3 region has 15 residues. CDR3 region: CASSSDRGYYNEQFF. The CDR3 bases are TGTGCCAGCAGTTCGGACAGGGGCTACTACAATGAGCAGTTCTTC.

The chain is built from TRBV5-6 and TRBJ2-5; possibly TRBD2 for D (6 bases). The CDR3 is 14 amino acids. Germline assignment: CDR1 SGHDT and CDR2 YYEEEE. Trimming stripped 4 bases from V and 1 base from J, with 11 bases between. The CDR3 sequence is CASSLGLPQETQYF. CDR3 DNA sequence: TGTGCCAGCAGCCTCGGACTACCCCAAGAGACCCAGTACTTC.

The CDR3 DNA is TGTGCCAGCAGCTCCCTAGCGGGGGGCCTCTCCTACAATGAGCAGTTCTTC. Protein sequence: CASSSLAGGLSYNEQFF. The chain carries TRBV7-2 and TRBJ2-1; 11 bases line up with TRBD2. Germline CDR1 reads SGHTA; CDR2 reads FQGNSA. There are 17 residues in the CDR3. V shed 4 bases, J shed 0 bases, and the junction held 5 bases outside the gene matches.

There are a few counts of this clonotype. The rearrangement uses TRBV7-2 and TRBJ2-7; TRBD2 aligns across 11 bases. The CDR3 runs 16 residues. Germline values: CDR1 SGHTA, CDR2 FQGNSA. The trim removed 2 bases at V and 2 bases at J, leaving 5 bases unmatched. CDR3 residues: CASSLSLAGGAYEQYF. The CDR3 region has the DNA TGTGCCAGCAGCTTAAGTCTAGCGGGAGGAGCCTACGAGCAGTACTTC.

This clonotype was detected a few times. The rearrangement links TRBV6-2 or TRBV6-3 to TRBJ2-7; 8 bases align to TRBD2. V gave up 5 bases and J gave up 3 bases; unmatched junction bases: 6. The CDR3 loop spans 14 amino acids. Germline lookup yields CDR1 MNHEY and CDR2 SVGEGT. The DNA for the CDR3 is TGTGCCAGCAGTAGCGGGAGAGGATTCTACGAGCAGTACTTC. This sequence encodes CASSSGRGFYEQYF.

A word on this clonotype: The junction differs from germline at one of its ends, possibly a read error. The V call is TRBV6-1, the J call TRBJ2-7; the D gene is possibly TRBD1 (5 bases). The CDR3 sequence is 12 residues long. Germline CDR1 MNHNS, CDR2 SASEGT. The CDR3 is CASSPDSYEKYF. In DNA form, the CDR3 reads TGTGCCAGCAGTCCCGACAGTTACGAGAAGTACTTC.

The chain carries TRBV28 and TRBJ1-5; a possible D gene is TRBD1 (5 bases). V gave up 3 bases and J gave up 5 bases, with 11 bases separating them. Germline lookup yields CDR1 MDHEN and CDR2 SYDVKM. The CDR3 runs to 14 residues. The DNA for the CDR3 is TGTGCCAGCAGTTTGGGGGGGACCTATCAGCCCCAGCATTTT. Amino acids: CASSLGGTYQPQHF.

The CDR3 bases are TGTGCCAGCAGCTTAGTACCGCGCCCCGGATATAATTCACCCCTCCACTTT. Its translation: CASSLVPRPGYNSPLHF. V and J are TRBV7-8 and TRBJ1-6; D is uncertain. Germline V gives CDR1 SGHVS, CDR2 FQNEAQ. The CDR3 sequence is 17 residues long. Trimming cost V 1 base and J 4 bases, with 14 bases left between them.

This clonotype was counted only a few times. The V gene is TRBV7-2, the J gene TRBJ2-7; D call uncertain. V lost 5 bases, J lost 6 bases, and 11 bases lay in between. Germline V gives CDR1 SGHTA, CDR2 FQGNSA. This CDR3 is 12 amino acids long. CDR3 sequence reads: CASSPRSTEQYF. CDR3 coding DNA: TGTGCCAGCAGCCCCCGGAGCACCGAGCAGTACTTC.

In its sample, this clonotype was seen a few times. The rearrangement uses TRBV29-1 and TRBJ2-7; TRBD2 is a possible D gene (5 bases). The germline V and J ends were trimmed by 5 bases and 2 bases, with 7 bases remaining between them. The CDR3 has 11 amino acids. Germline loops: CDR1 SQVTM, CDR2 ANQGSEA. The DNA for the CDR3 is TGCAGCGTTCAGGAGGCCTACGAGCAGTACTTC. This codes for CSVQEAYEQYF.

The sample holds a few counts of this clonotype. This chain uses TRBV20-1 with TRBJ2-1; TRBD2 is a possible D gene (7 bases). The CDR3 loop spans 13 amino acids. CDR1 and CDR2 (germline): DFQATT, SNEGSKA (reference sequence). Trimming left V 6 bases short and J 8 bases short, with 17 bases between. The CDR3 region is CSADATGRDEQFF. As DNA, the CDR3 is TGCAGTGCCGATGCTACAGGGAGGGATGAGCAGTTCTTC.

This clonotype appeared many times. The chain recombines TRBV7-9 with TRBJ2-7; D is unclear. This CDR3 comprises 13 residues. V was cut by 4 bases and J by 1 base, with 8 bases left in between. Germline V gene lookup returns CDR1 SEHNR and CDR2 FQNEAQ (reference sequence). In DNA form, the CDR3 reads TGTGCCAGCAGCTCTGACGGTTCCTACGAGCAGTACTTC. It specifies CASSSDGSYEQYF. Combining the CDR3 with reference TRBV7-9 and TRBJ2-7 gives the whole variable domain DTGVSQNPRHKITKRGQNVTFRCDPISEHNRLYWYRQTLGQGPEFLTYFQNEAQLEKSRLLSDRFSAERPKGSFSTLEIQRTEQGDSAMYLCASSSDGSYEQYFGPGTRLTVT.

This clonotype was observed a handful of times. The V gene is TRBV3-1, the J gene TRBJ1-2; possible D gene TRBD1, 5 bases. Trimming removed 4 bases at V and 10 bases at J, with 19 bases between. Germline loops: CDR1 LGHDT, CDR2 YNNKEL (reference sequence). CDR3 length: 14 amino acids. In nucleotides, the CDR3 is TGTGCCAGCAGCCTACGGGACGGGGCTGTCGACTACACCTTC. Residues: CASSLRDGAVDYTF.

A few counts support this clonotype. CDR3 DNA sequence: TGCAGTGCACCGGGGACTAGCGGGGCCTACAATGAGCAGTTCTTC. Its translation is CSAPGTSGAYNEQFF. The chain is built from TRBV20-1 and TRBJ2-1; 13 bases map to TRBD2. The ends lost 6 bases at V and 2 bases at J; junction bases unmatched: 4. The length of the CDR3 is 15 residues. Germline V gives CDR1 DFQATT, CDR2 SNEGSKA (reference sequence).

There are a few counts of this clonotype. This chain links TRBV7-9 with TRBJ1-2; TRBD1 might be the D (5 bases). Trimming took off 3 bases at V and 10 bases at J, with 24 bases between the two ends. The CDR3 loop spans 16 amino acids. Looked up from germline, CDR1 is SEHNR and CDR2 is FQNEAQ (reference sequence). DNA of the CDR3: TGTGCCAGCAGCTTGAGTATTACAGGCCCCACGAGGGACTACACCTTC. Protein product: CASSLSITGPTRDYTF. The whole variable domain, remainder taken from reference TRBV7-9 and TRBJ1-2, is DTGVSQNPRHKITKRGQNVTFRCDPISEHNRLYWYRQTLGQGPEFLTYFQNEAQLEKSRLLSDRFSAERPKGSFSTLEIQRTEQGDSAMYLCASSLSITGPTRDYTFGSGTRLTVV.

The chain combines TRBV11-2 with TRBJ2-1, with 11 bases identical to TRBD2. CDR3 length: 15 amino acids. V was clipped by 6 bases and J by 3 bases; unmatched bases: 4. Germline V lookup: CDR1 SGHAT, CDR2 FQNNGV. Here the CDR3 reads CASRKGTSGYNEQFF. CDR3 sequence (DNA): TGTGCCAGCAGAAAAGGGACTAGCGGCTACAATGAGCAGTTCTTC.